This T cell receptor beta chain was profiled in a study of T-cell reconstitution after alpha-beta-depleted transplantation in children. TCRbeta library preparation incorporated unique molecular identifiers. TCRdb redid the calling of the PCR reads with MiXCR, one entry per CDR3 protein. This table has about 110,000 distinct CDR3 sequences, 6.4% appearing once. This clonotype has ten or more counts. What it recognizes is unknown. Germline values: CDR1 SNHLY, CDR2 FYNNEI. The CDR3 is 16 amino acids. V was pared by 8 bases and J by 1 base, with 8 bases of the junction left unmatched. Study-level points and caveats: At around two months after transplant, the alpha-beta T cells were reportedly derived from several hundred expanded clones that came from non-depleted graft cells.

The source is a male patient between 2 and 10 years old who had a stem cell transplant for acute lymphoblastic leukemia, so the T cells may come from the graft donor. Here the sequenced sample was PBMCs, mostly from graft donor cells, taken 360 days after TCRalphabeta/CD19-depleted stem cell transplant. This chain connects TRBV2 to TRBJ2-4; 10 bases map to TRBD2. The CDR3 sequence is CASSPSGSRAKNIQYF. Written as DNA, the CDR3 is TGTGCCAGCTCACCTAGCGGGAGTAGGGCCAAAAACATTCAGTACTTC.